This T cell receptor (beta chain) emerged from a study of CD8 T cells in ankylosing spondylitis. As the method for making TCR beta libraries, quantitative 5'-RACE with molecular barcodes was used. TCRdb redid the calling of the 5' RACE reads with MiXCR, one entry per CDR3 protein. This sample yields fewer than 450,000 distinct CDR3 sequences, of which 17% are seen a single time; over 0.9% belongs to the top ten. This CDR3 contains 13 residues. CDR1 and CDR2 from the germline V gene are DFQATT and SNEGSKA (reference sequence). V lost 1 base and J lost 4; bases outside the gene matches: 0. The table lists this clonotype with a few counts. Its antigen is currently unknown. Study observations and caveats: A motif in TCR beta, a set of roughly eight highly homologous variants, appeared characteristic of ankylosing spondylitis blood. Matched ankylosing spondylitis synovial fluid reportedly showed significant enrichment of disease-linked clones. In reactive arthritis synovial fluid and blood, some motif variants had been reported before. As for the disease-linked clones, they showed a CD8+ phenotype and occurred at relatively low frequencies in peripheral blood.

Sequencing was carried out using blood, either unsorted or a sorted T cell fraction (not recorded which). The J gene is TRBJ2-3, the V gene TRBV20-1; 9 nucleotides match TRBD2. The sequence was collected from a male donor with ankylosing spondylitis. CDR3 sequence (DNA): TGCAGTGCTAGAGGCGGGAGGGCAGATACGCAGTATTTT. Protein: CSARGGRADTQYF.